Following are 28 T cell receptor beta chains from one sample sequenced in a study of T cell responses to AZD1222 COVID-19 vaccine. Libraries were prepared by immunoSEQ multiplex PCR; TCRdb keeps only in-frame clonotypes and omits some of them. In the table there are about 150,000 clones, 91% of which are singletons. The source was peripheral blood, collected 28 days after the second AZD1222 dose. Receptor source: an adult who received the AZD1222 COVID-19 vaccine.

DNA of the CDR3: TGTGCCAGCAGCTTGGGGGGGGTGAACACTGAAGCTTTCTTT. It is translated as CASSLGGVNTEAFF. The V call is TRBV5-4, the J call TRBJ1-1, with a possible D match to TRBD1 (5 bases). Germline-derived CDR1 and CDR2 are SGHNT and YYREEE (reference sequence). The CDR3 length is 14 residues. Trimming removed 0 bases at V and 0 bases at J, with 6 bases between.

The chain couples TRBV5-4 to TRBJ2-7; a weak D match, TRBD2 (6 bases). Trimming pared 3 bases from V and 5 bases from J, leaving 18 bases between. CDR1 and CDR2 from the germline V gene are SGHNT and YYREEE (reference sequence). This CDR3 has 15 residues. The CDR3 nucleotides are TGTGCCAGCAGCTCCGGACTAACTGGGGCCGACGAGCAGTACTTC. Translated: CASSSGLTGADEQYF.

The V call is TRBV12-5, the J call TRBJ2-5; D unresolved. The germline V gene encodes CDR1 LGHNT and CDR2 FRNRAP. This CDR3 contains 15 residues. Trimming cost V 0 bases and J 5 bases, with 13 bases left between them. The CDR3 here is CASGLVPGPKETQYF. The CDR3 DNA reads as TGTGCTAGTGGTTTGGTACCGGGCCCGAAGGAGACCCAGTACTTC.

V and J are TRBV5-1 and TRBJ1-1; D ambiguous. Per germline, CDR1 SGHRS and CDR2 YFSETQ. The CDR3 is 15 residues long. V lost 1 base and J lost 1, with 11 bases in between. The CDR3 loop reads CASSLYELGNTEAFF. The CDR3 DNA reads TGCGCCAGCAGCTTGTATGAACTAGGGAACACTGAAGCTTTCTTT.

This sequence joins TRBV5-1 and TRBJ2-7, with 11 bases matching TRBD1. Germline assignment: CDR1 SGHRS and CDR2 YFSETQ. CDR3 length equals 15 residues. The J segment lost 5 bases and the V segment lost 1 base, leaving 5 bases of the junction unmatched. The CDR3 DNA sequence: TGCGCCAGCAGCTTGTCTGGACAGGGGGCCCACGAGCAGTACTTC. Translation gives CASSLSGQGAHEQYF.

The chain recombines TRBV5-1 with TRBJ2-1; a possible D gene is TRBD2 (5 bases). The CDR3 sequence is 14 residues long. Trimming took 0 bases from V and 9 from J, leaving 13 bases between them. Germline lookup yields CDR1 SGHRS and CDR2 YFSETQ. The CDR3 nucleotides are TGCGCCAGCAGCTTGGGGGCGGACTTCGGTGAGCAGTTCTTC. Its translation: CASSLGADFGEQFF.

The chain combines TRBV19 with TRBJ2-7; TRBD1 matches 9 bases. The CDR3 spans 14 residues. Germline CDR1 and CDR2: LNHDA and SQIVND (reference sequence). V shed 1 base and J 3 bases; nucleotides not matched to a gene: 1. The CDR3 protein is CASSIGQGDYEQYF. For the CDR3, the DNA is TGTGCCAGTAGTATAGGACAGGGGGACTACGAGCAGTACTTC.

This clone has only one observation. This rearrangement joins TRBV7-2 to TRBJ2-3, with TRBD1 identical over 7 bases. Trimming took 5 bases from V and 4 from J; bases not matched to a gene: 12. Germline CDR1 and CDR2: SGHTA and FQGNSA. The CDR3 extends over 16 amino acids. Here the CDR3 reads CASSPNGRGGPDTQYF. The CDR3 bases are TGTGCCAGCAGCCCAAACGGAAGAGGGGGCCCAGATACGCAGTATTTT.

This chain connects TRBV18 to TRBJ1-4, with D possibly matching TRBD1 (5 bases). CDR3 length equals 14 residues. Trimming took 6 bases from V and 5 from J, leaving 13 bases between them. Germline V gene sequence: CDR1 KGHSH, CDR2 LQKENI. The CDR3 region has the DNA TGTGCCAGCTCCCAGAGAGGGGACAATGAAAAACTGTTTTTT. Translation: CASSQRGDNEKLFF. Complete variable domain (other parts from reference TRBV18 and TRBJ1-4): NAGVMQNPRHLVRRRGQEARLRCSPMKGHSHVYWYRQLPEEGLKFMVYLQKENIIDESGMPKERFSAEFPKEGPSILRIQQVVRGDSAAYFCASSQRGDNEKLFFGSGTQLSVL.

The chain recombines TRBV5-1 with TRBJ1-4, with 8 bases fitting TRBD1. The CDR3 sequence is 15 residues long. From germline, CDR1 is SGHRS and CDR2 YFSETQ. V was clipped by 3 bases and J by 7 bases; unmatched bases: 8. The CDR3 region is CASSSTGGGREKLFF. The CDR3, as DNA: TGCGCCAGCAGCTCTACAGGGGGAGGTCGTGAAAAACTGTTTTTT.

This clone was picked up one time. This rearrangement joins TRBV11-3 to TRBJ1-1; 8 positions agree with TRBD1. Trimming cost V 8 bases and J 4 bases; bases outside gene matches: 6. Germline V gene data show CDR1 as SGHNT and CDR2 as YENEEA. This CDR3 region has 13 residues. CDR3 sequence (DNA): TGTGCCAGCGGCCAGGGGGCTAGCACTGAAGCTTTCTTT. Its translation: CASGQGASTEAFF.

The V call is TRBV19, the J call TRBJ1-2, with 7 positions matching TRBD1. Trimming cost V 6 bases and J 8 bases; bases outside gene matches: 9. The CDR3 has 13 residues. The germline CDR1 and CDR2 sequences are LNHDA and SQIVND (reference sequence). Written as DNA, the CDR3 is TGTGCCAGTAGGGTCAGGGGGACGGTAGGCTACACCTTC. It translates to CASRVRGTVGYTF.

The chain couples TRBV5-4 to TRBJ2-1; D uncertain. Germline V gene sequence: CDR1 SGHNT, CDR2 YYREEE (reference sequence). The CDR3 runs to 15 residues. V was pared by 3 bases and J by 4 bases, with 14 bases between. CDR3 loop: CASSSLVGSYNEQFF. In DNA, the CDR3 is TGTGCCAGCAGCTCCTTAGTTGGTTCGTACAATGAGCAGTTCTTC. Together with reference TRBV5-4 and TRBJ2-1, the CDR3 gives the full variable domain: ETGVTQSPTHLIKTRGQQVTLRCSSQSGHNTVSWYQQALGQGPQFIFQYYREEENGRGNFPPRFSGLQFPNYSSELNVNALELDDSALYLCASSSLVGSYNEQFFGPGTRLTVL.

CDR3 DNA: TGTGCCTGGAGTAGTAGGGGCGGGGGCTATGGCTACACCTTC. Translation gives CAWSSRGGGYGYTF. The chain joins TRBV30 to TRBJ1-2; perhaps TRBD1 as D (5 bases). V was shortened by 2 bases and J by 4 bases, with 14 bases between the two germline ends. Germline V lookup: CDR1 GTSNPN, CDR2 SVGIG (reference sequence). The CDR3 runs to 14 residues.

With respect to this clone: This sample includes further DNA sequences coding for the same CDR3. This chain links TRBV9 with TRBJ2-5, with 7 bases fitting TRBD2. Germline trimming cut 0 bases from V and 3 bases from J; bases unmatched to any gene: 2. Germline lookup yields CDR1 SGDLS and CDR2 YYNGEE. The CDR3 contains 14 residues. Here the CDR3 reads CASSVGLAEETQYF. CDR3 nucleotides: TGTGCCAGCAGCGTAGGCCTAGCGGAAGAGACCCAGTACTTC.

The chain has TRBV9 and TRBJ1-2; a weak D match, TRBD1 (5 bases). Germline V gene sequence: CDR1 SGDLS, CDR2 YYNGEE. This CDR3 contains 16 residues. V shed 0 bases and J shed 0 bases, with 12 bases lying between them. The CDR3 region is CASSVAVRDPNYGYTF. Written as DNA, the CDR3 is TGTGCCAGCAGCGTAGCTGTCAGGGACCCTAACTATGGCTACACCTTC.

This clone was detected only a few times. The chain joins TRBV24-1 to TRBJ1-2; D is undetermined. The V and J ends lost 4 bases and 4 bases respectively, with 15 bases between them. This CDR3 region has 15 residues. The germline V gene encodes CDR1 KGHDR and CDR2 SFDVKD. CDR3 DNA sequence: TGTGCCACCAGTGAGGCCGGGTCTCAGAGCTATGGCTACACCTTC. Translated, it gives CATSEAGSQSYGYTF.

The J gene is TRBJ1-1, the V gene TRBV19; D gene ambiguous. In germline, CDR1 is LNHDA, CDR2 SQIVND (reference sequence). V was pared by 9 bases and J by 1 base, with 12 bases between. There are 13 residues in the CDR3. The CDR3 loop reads CASTPRSNTEAFF. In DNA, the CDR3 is TGTGCCAGCACCCCAAGGTCGAACACTGAAGCTTTCTTT.

The CDR3 spells CASSRDSISGNTIYF. The CDR3 coding sequence is TGTGCCAGCAGCCGAGACAGTATCTCTGGAAACACCATATATTTT. The gene calls are TRBV7-8 and TRBJ1-3; TRBD1 might be the D (5 bases). This CDR3 region has 15 residues. CDR1 SGHVS and CDR2 FQNEAQ come from the germline V gene. Trimming pared 5 bases from V and 0 bases from J, leaving 11 bases between.

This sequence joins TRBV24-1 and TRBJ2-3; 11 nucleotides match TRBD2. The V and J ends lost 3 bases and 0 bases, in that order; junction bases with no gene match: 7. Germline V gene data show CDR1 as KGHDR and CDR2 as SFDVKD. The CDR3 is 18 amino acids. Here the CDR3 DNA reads TGTGCCACCAGTGATAACCCGGGGACTAGCGGTAGCACAGATACGCAGTATTTT. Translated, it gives CATSDNPGTSGSTDTQYF.

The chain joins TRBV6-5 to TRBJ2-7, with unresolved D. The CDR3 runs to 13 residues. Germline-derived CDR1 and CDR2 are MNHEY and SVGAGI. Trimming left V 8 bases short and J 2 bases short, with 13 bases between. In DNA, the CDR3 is TGTGCCAGCCAACGCTACTTTGCCTACGAGCAGTACTTC. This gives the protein CASQRYFAYEQYF.

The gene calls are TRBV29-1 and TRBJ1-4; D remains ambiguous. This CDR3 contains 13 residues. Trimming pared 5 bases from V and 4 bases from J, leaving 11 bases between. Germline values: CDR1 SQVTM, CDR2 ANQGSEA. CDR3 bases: TGCAGCGTTTCCCATGTTGATAATGAAAAACTGTTTTTT. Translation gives CSVSHVDNEKLFF.

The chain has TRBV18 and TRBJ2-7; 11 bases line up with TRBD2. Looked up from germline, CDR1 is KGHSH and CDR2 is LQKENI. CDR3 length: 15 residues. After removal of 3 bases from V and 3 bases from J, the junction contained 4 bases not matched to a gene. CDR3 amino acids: CASSPVTSGSYEQYF. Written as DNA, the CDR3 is TGTGCCAGCTCACCGGTTACTAGCGGGAGCTACGAGCAGTACTTC.

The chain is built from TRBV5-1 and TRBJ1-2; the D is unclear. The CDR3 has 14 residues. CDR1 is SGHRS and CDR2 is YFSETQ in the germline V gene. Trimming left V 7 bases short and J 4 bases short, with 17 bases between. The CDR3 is CASGRLDQVYGYTF. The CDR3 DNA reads TGCGCCAGCGGACGACTCGACCAGGTCTATGGCTACACCTTC.

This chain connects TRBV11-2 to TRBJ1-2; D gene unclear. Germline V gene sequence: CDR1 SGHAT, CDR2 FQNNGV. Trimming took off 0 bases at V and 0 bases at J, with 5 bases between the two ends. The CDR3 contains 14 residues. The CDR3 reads CASSLEDTNYGYTF. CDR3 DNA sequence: TGTGCCAGCAGCTTAGAGGATACTAACTATGGCTACACCTTC.

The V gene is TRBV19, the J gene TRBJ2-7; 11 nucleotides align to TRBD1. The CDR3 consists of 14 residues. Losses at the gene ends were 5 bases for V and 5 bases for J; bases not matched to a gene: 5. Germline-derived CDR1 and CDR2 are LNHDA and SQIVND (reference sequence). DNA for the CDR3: TGTGCCAGTAGTGCGGGACAGGGGGTCCACGAGCAGTACTTC. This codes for CASSAGQGVHEQYF.

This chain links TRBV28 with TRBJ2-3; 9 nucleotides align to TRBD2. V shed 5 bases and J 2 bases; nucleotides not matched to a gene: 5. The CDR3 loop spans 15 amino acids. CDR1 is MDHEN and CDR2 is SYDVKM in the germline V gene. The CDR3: CASSRSGGFTDTQYF. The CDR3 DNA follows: TGTGCCAGCAGTCGTAGCGGGGGCTTCACAGATACGCAGTATTTT.

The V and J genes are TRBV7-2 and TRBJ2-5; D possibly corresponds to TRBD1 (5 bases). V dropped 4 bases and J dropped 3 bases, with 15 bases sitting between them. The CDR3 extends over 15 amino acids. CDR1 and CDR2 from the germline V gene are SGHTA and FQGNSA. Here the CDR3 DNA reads TGTGCCAGCAGCTGGGGCGTGGGTTTAGAAGAGACCCAGTACTTC. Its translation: CASSWGVGLEETQYF.